The clone carrying this T cell receptor beta chain showed up many times. The antigen is unknown. V shed 0 bases and J shed 3 bases, with 11 bases lying between them. CDR3 length: 15 residues. Germline V gives CDR1 LGHDT, CDR2 YNNKEL (reference sequence). This record belongs to a study of T cells after yellow fever vaccination. In the study overall: Low-cell-number fractions underwent preparation using SMART-Seq v4 Ultra Low Input. Findings and limits, study-wide: The CD4 and CD8 compartments had a small share of their clonotypes in common. Peaking on day 5 versus 15, the secondary response was faster but weaker.

For TCR, cDNA came from 5'RACE template switching, which added a universal primer site and UMIs. TCRdb reanalysed the 5' RACE reads using MiXCR and keeps one entry per CDR3 protein. Among 170,000 or so distinct CDR3 sequences listed, around 9% were seen once. The input for sequencing was CD8+ T cells sorted from PBMCs, taken 45 days after the yellow fever booster vaccination. V gene TRBV3-1 combines with J gene TRBJ1-1; D remains ambiguous. The clonotype originates from a man aged 18 to 29 who received the YFV17D yellow fever vaccine. CDR3 DNA: TGTGCCAGCAGCCAAGAAAACTACAGATACACTGAAGCTTTCTTT. Its protein product is CASSQENYRYTEAFF.